The 12 T cell receptor beta chains in this list originate from one sample, sequenced in a study of T cell responses to AZD1222 COVID-19 vaccine. The data were produced by immunoSEQ multiplex PCR, yet TCRdb's version contains in-frame clones alone and is incomplete. The sample carries about 130,000 clones, over 90% recorded once. Sequencing used peripheral blood, obtained on day 0 of AZD1222 vaccination. These receptors all come from an adult in good health.

The chain uses TRBV6-2 or TRBV6-3 and TRBJ1-2, with D tentatively TRBD1 (6 bases). Germline V gene lookup returns CDR1 MNHEY and CDR2 SVGEGT. The CDR3 loop spans 16 amino acids. Trimming left V 4 bases short and J 6 bases short, with 21 bases between. CDR3: CASSFSLRGALDGYTF. CDR3 coding DNA: TGTGCCAGCAGTTTCTCCCTGAGGGGGGCCTTGGATGGCTACACCTTC.

V usage is TRBV30 and J usage is TRBJ1-1; D is unclear. Trimming shortened V by 0 bases and J by 11 bases, and 13 bases separated the two germline ends. The germline V gene has CDR1 GTSNPN and CDR2 SVGIG (reference sequence). The CDR3 has 12 amino acids. The CDR3: CAWSVGQVFAFF. The CDR3 DNA follows: TGTGCCTGGAGTGTAGGGCAGGTCTTCGCTTTCTTT.

V and J are TRBV7-2 and TRBJ1-1; TRBD1 aligns across 8 bases. CDR1 is SGHTA and CDR2 is FQGNSA in the germline V gene. The J segment lost 2 bases and the V segment lost 6 bases, leaving 11 bases of the junction unmatched. The CDR3 loop spans 16 amino acids. The CDR3, as DNA: TGTGCCAGCAGAAAATTCCACGGACAGGGAAACACTGAAGCTTTCTTT. Translation gives CASRKFHGQGNTEAFF.

J is TRBJ1-2 and V is TRBV5-5, with TRBD1 as a possible D gene (5 bases). Trimming took 2 bases from V and 4 from J, leaving 9 bases between them. The CDR3 totals 13 residues. Germline V gene lookup returns CDR1 SGHKS and CDR2 YYEKEE (reference sequence). CDR3 nucleotide sequence: TGTGCCAGCAGCTTTCGGGGGGGCTATGGCTACACCTTC. Its translation is CASSFRGGYGYTF.

The chain couples TRBV19 to TRBJ1-2; perhaps TRBD1 as D (5 bases). The CDR3 runs 14 residues. Trimming left V 7 bases short and J 8 bases short, with 20 bases between. CDR1 and CDR2 from the germline V gene are LNHDA and SQIVND (reference sequence). The CDR3, as DNA: TGTGCCAGTACCGACTTCGGGACGTCAGAAGGCTACACCTTC. Translation gives CASTDFGTSEGYTF. Complete variable domain (other parts from reference TRBV19 and TRBJ1-2): DGGITQSPKYLFRKEGQNVTLSCEQNLNHDAMYWYRQDPGQGLRLIYYSQIVNDFQKGDIAEGYSVSREKKESFPLTVTSAQKNPTAFYLCASTDFGTSEGYTFGSGTRLTVV.

The V and J genes are TRBV4-2 and TRBJ1-3, with a tentative D call TRBD1 (5 bases). V was shortened by 0 bases and J by 0 bases, with 9 bases between the two germline ends. CDR1 and CDR2 from the germline V gene are LGHNA and YNFKEQ. The CDR3 covers 16 residues. The CDR3 reads CASSQDPGSSGNTIYF. Here the CDR3 DNA reads TGTGCCAGCAGCCAAGACCCAGGGAGCTCTGGAAACACCATATATTTT.

This sequence joins TRBV11-2 and TRBJ2-7; D ambiguous. There are 13 residues in the CDR3. Trimming took 3 bases from V and 3 from J, leaving 9 bases between them. From germline, CDR1 is SGHAT and CDR2 FQNNGV. The CDR3 bases are TGTGCCAGCAGCTTGGGCCCTAGCTACGAGCAGTACTTC. Translated: CASSLGPSYEQYF.

The chain has TRBV6-2 or TRBV6-3 and TRBJ2-1; TRBD2 might be the D (6 bases). V gave up 2 bases and J gave up 8 bases, with 7 bases separating them. The CDR3 runs 12 residues. CDR1 MNHEY and CDR2 SVGEGT come from the germline V gene. Here the CDR3 reads CASSYGGDEQFF. The CDR3 DNA is TGTGCCAGCAGTTACGGCGGGGATGAGCAGTTCTTC.

The rearrangement joins TRBV4-2 to TRBJ2-1; D may be TRBD1 (5 bases). The V end was cut by 0 bases, the J end by 5 bases, with 8 bases between. The germline gives CDR1 LGHNA, CDR2 YNFKEQ. The CDR3 loop spans 14 amino acids. In nucleotides, the CDR3 is TGTGCCAGCAGCCAAGAATCCAGGGACAATGAGCAGTTCTTC. It encodes CASSQESRDNEQFF.

CDR3 region: CASSQDSGMLNEQYF. In DNA form, the CDR3 reads TGTGCCAGCAGCCAAGATTCAGGGATGCTAAACGAGCAGTACTTC. This chain joins TRBV3-1 (or the pseudogene TRBV3-2) and TRBJ2-7; tentative D call: TRBD1 (5 bases). Trimming removed 0 bases at V and 5 bases at J, with 14 bases between. The CDR3 contains 15 residues. Per germline, CDR1 LGHDT and CDR2 YNNKEL (reference sequence).

The V and J genes are TRBV5-4 and TRBJ2-1, with 8 bases lining up with TRBD1. Per germline, CDR1 SGHNT and CDR2 YYREEE (reference sequence). The length of the CDR3 is 12 residues. V lost 4 bases to trimming and J lost 9 bases; unmatched junction nucleotides: 3. As DNA, the CDR3 is TGTGCCAGCAGCCGACAGGGGTCTGAGCAGTTCTTC. Encoded protein: CASSRQGSEQFF. The whole variable domain, remainder taken from reference TRBV5-4 and TRBJ2-1, is ETGVTQSPTHLIKTRGQQVTLRCSSQSGHNTVSWYQQALGQGPQFIFQYYREEENGRGNFPPRFSGLQFPNYSSELNVNALELDDSALYLCASSRQGSEQFFGPGTRLTVL.

The chain uses TRBV9 and TRBJ2-7, with TRBD2 matching over 15 bases. The CDR3 extends over 21 amino acids. V was pared by 0 bases and J by 0 bases, with 13 bases of the junction left unmatched. In germline, CDR1 is SGDLS, CDR2 YYNGEE. CDR3: CASSVAPGLAGGVGGSYEQYF. CDR3 DNA: TGTGCCAGCAGCGTAGCGCCGGGACTAGCGGGGGGCGTTGGGGGCTCCTACGAGCAGTACTTC.